This entry concerns a single T cell receptor beta chain. Its target antigen remains unknown. The record has no base qualities; no much larger clone is one base away. Reading the germline V gene gives CDR1 SGHVS and CDR2 FQNEAQ. The CDR3 numbers 17 residues from cysteine through phenylalanine. Only CDR3 DNA is held: 51 bases, read in frame from base 1. Germline trimming amounts to 5 bases on V and 1 base on J, with 11 as the count of junction bases outside the gene matches. The sample's time point label is to be understood as: patch test 2, 6 weeks after DPC sensitization. Sample treatment or condition, as interpreted from the label and publication: therapeutic diphenylcyclopropenone sensitization with weekly scalp DPC. Blood at each patch-test visit was drawn before the patch test was applied. Patients were eligible if aged 18 to 70, diagnosed with alopecia and judged suitable for DPC therapy, and pregnant patients were excluded. Total RNA was extracted from unfractionated whole blood collected in Tempus Blood RNA tubes.

The library was made by RACE. Instrument on record: NextSeq 500. During library preparation, unique molecular identifiers were attached to individual cDNA molecules so that TCRs could be counted quantitatively and reproducibly. Both TCR alpha and TCR beta chains were sequenced from each blood RNA sample. Turning to the authors' computational methods: Samples had a median of roughly 100,000 TCRs, with a range from about 20,000 to 690,600. V, J and CDR3 annotation of the TCR reads was carried out using the Decombinator software suite. For the PS versus PT1 abundance plots, all samples were subsampled to the same number of TCRs (28,000). Expanded TCRs were defined as absent before sensitization and observed at least eight times at the 2-week time point. TCRdb passed the public sequencing reads through fastp at Q25 and MiXCR, retaining productive beta sequences. Entries that share a CDR3 protein sequence are merged under the most common genes and DNA. The V and J calls were determined by TCRdb, not by the authors. A total of about 380,000 distinct CDR3 sequences appear in this sample, more than 5% of them only once. The ten largest make up about 5% of the sample.

The entry originates in a study of human T cells and chemical hapten exposure (dated by TCRdb to 2020 to 2023). As for the study more broadly: For sensitization, 2% DPC in acetone was applied to a 2 cm by 2 cm area of upper inner arm skin. Throughout the approximately 25-week study period, patients were also given weekly therapeutic DPC doses on the scalp. Patch tests used Finn chambers with 0.01% DPC on the upper back, scored after 6 days by International Contact Dermatitis Research Group standards. The mostly female patient cohort included alopecia areata with under or over 50% scalp involvement, alopecia totalis and alopecia universalis. Libraries were pooled for sequencing, and variation in per-sample TCR yields was attributed mainly to small differences in library volumes within the pool. In alopecia patients, the study followed how the peripheral blood TCR repertoire changed in vivo over primary and secondary sensitization to diphenylcyclopropenone (DPC), a hapten. Blood was sampled from patients pre-sensitization (week 0) and at 2, 6 and about 24 weeks after DPC sensitization. Twenty-nine alopecia patients provided blood for TCR sequencing at one to four time points (pre-sensitization, 2, 6 and 24 weeks). Study-wide conclusions, independent of this receptor: Because every patient had alopecia, a presumed autoimmune disease, the patients' immune response might differ from that of healthy individuals. Compared with pre-sensitization or healthy control sets, expanded TCRs formed significantly more large CDR3 similarity clusters, which is consistent with antigen-driven responses. No change with DPC sensitization was found in the number of TCRs above 1 in 1000 frequency, and no evidence of global repertoire structure alterations was found. A positive correlation was found between the number of PT1 expanded TCRs and patch test score, with significance reached at thresholds 8, 16 and 32 but not 4. Repeated subsampling changed both the strength of the expansion versus patch-test correlation and the threshold at which that correlation became significant.

Sequences were derived from whole blood, sampled in connection with sensitization to the hapten diphenylcyclopropenone (DPC). This clonotype was obtained from a woman younger than 30 with alopecia areata. Some clones in this sample may be carry-over from other donors' samples. This receptor chain uses TRBV7-8 and TRBJ2-3, and 8 junction bases match TRBD2. The DNA sequence is given as TGTGCCAGCAGCCTCGAGGCTAGCGGGTCTCGCACAGATACGCAGTATTTT. This yields the protein CASSLEASGSRTDTQYF.